This TCR beta chain was sequenced during a study of cytomegalovirus exposure and HLA in healthy donors. Clones were sequenced by immunoSEQ multiplex PCR, and TCRdb holds only the in-frame ones, with some missing. The table shows around 150,000 clones, with 88% occurring only once. The germline V gene has CDR1 LNHDA and CDR2 SQIVND (reference sequence). V dropped 8 bases and J dropped 0 bases, with 13 bases sitting between them. There are 14 residues in the CDR3. As for this clone: No antigen is known for it.

General study findings and limits: Rarity marked most TCR sequences, yet some public TCRs occurred in many donors.

Sequenced input: PBMCs. The sequence derives from a man in his late teens or twenties in good health and CMV-seronegative. The chain links TRBV19 to TRBJ1-1, with a tentative D call TRBD1 (6 bases). CDR3 DNA sequence: TGTGCCAGTGGCTGGGCAGGGGTGAACACTGAAGCTTTCTTT. Translated: CASGWAGVNTEAFF.